This is a list of T cell receptor beta chains from one sample in a study of shared clonotypes between healthy human individuals. TCRdb keeps only in-frame clones here, not all; method: immunoSEQ multiplex PCR. The sample has about 1.1 million clones; roughly 77% are singletons. The sequencing input was memory CD4+ T cells from PBMCs. Every receptor here comes from a man aged 18 to 29 in good health. Some clones in this sample may be carry-over from other donors' samples. CDR3s include the opening cysteine and the closing phenylalanine or tryptophan. A D gene is named only where the DNA matches it firmly. Some rows have no size entry. The others give once, few or many, or a class for an expanded clone.

>TRBV28|TRBJ2-6|many|NA
TGTGCCACTTTCAGCTCTGGGGCCAACGTCCTGACTTTC
CATFSSGANVLTF
>TRBV11-3|TRBJ2-1|NA|TRBD2
TGTGCCAGCAGCTTAGATGGCAGCGGGAGGGCGGGGGACAATGAGCAGTTCTTC
CASSLDGSGRAGDNEQFF
>TRBV28|TRBJ1-1|NA|NA
TGTGCCGCGACGGCGAACACTGAAGCTTTCTTT
CAATANTEAFF
>TRBV15|TRBJ2-1|NA|NA
TGTGCCACCAGCAGGGCCGGGACTTACAATGAGCAGTTCTTC
CATSRAGTYNEQFF
>TRBV5-1|TRBJ2-2|once|NA
TGCGCCAGCAGCTTGAAGACAGGCAACACCGGGGAGCTGTTTTTT
CASSLKTGNTGELFF
>TRBV4-2|TRBJ2-3|few|TRBD2
TGTGCCAGCAGCAAAGATTCTAGCGGGAGGGCAGATACGCAGTATTTT
CASSKDSSGRADTQYF
>TRBV11-2|TRBJ1-4|NA|NA
TGTGCCAGCAGCTTAGGTTTTCAGCTAAGGGATGAAAAACTGTTTTTT
CASSLGFQLRDEKLFF
>TRBV7-3|TRBJ2-7|NA|NA
TGTGCCAGCAGCTTAGGTCCCTTTGGGGACGAGCAGTACTTC
CASSLGPFGDEQYF
>TRBV6-1|TRBJ1-2|NA|NA
TGTGCCAGCAACGAGGTTATCTATGGCTACACCTTC
CASNEVIYGYTF
>TRBV7-9|TRBJ1-4|NA|NA
TGTGCCAGCAGCTTAGTGTCCCGGGGGACTAATGAAAAACTGTTTTTT
CASSLVSRGTNEKLFF
>TRBV6-5|TRBJ1-1|NA|NA
TGTGCCAGCGGAAGGACGGATCTGAACACTGAAGCTTTCTTT
CASGRTDLNTEAFF
>TRBV4-2|TRBJ2-7|NA|NA
TGTGCCAGCAGCCAAGCTACTACGCACGAGCAGTACTTC
CASSQATTHEQYF
>TRBV28|TRBJ1-1|NA|TRBD1
TGTGCCAGCAGCGAGCAGGGGGGCGCTTGGAACACTGAAGCTTTCTTT
CASSEQGGAWNTEAFF
>TRBV4-3|TRBJ1-1|once|NA
TGCGCCAGCAGCCAAGTCGGGAACCGAGGGGTAGCTTTCTTT
CASSQVGNRGVAFF
>TRBV5-8|TRBJ2-2|NA|NA
TGTGCCAGCAGCAAAAATATCGGGAGAGGGGTCACCGGGGAGCTGTTTTTT
CASSKNIGRGVTGELFF
>TRBV2|TRBJ2-2|NA|TRBD2
TGTGCCAGCAGATCACGGGGGGCGAACACCGGGGAGCTGTTTTTT
CASRSRGANTGELFF
>TRBV2|TRBJ2-3|NA|NA
TGTGCCAGCGGAGGACTTGCGTTAAGAGATACGCAGTATTTT
CASGGLALRDTQYF
>TRBV19|TRBJ1-2|NA|TRBD1
TGTGCCAGTAGCCTATATGACAGGGATGGCTACACCTTC
CASSLYDRDGYTF
>TRBV7-2|TRBJ1-5|few|NA
TGTGCCAGCAGCTTATTGGGGAGCAATCAGCCCCAGCATTTT
CASSLLGSNQPQHF
>TRBV5-4|TRBJ1-1|NA|NA
TGTGCCAGCAGCAGCGGACCGAACACTGAAGCTTTCTTT
CASSSGPNTEAFF
>TRBV18|TRBJ2-1|NA|NA
TGTGCCAGCTCACTAATGTACAATGAGCAGTTCTTC
CASSLMYNEQFF
>TRBV28|TRBJ2-6|once|NA
TGTGCCAGCAGTTTCAATGGTGCTGGGGCCAACGTCCTGACTTTC
CASSFNGAGANVLTF
>TRBV7-9|TRBJ2-7|NA|NA
TGTGCCAGCAGCTTAGCGGGATGGGACGAGCAGTACTTC
CASSLAGWDEQYF
>TRBV7-3|TRBJ2-1|NA|TRBD2
TGTGCCAGCAGCCCCGGGGGGGCGGGGAATAATGAGCAGTTCTTC
CASSPGGAGNNEQFF
>TRBV18|TRBJ1-1|NA|NA
TGTGCCAGCTCACCAACCGTGAACACTGAAGCTTTCTTT
CASSPTVNTEAFF
>TRBV28|TRBJ2-5|NA|TRBD2
TGTGCCACCCTGGTTCGCGGGAGTCAGGAGACCCAGTACTTC
CATLVRGSQETQYF
>TRBV2|TRBJ1-2|few|NA
TGTGCCAGCAGCGAAAGAGGCAGCTGGGGCTACACCTTC
CASSERGSWGYTF
>TRBV30|TRBJ2-7|NA|NA
TGTGCCTGGGGAACAGGGTTGGTCTACGAGCAGTACTTC
CAWGTGLVYEQYF
>TRBV7-2|TRBJ2-3|NA|NA
TGTGCCAGCAGCTTAGCCGGGGGTTTAGATACGCAGTATTTT
CASSLAGGLDTQYF
>TRBV6-5|TRBJ1-6|NA|NA
TGTGCCAGCAGGATAAACAGGGTGCCTAATTCACCCCTCCACTTT
CASRINRVPNSPLHF
>TRBV2|TRBJ2-1|once|TRBD2
TGTGCCAGCAGTGACCCAGCTAGCGGGAGTCCTTTCTCCTACAATGAGCAGTTCTTC
CASSDPASGSPFSYNEQFF
>TRBV9|TRBJ2-1|NA|NA
TGTGCCAGCAGCGTCGAGGGTGCCCCCCGCTACAATGAGCAGTTCTTC
CASSVEGAPRYNEQFF
>TRBV6-6|TRBJ2-7|NA|TRBD2
TGTGCCAGCAGGGCAGCGGGAGTTACCTACGAGCAGTACTTC
CASRAAGVTYEQYF
>TRBV5-5|TRBJ1-5|once|NA
TGTGCCAGCTGCCTTACTGCGCGGGTGGACCAGCCCCAGCATTTT
CASCLTARVDQPQHF
>TRBV5-1|TRBJ1-1|NA|NA
TGCGCCAGCAGCTTCGAGGGGAGAACTGAAGCTTTCTTT
CASSFEGRTEAFF
>TRBV4-3|TRBJ1-2|NA|TRBD1
TGCGCCAGCAGCCAAGAAGGGGTGGGGACAGGGGCTAACTATGGCTACACCTTC
CASSQEGVGTGANYGYTF
>TRBV7-9|TRBJ2-4|once|NA
TGTGCCAGCAGCAACCGGGACACGAACATTCAGTACTTC
CASSNRDTNIQYF
>TRBV5-1|TRBJ2-5|NA|NA
TGCGCCAGCAGCTTGGCTTCGGGGCCCCAAGAGACCCAGTACTTC
CASSLASGPQETQYF
>TRBV7-8|TRBJ1-5|few|NA
TGTGCCAGCAGCTCATACCGAGGAGACAATCAGCCCCAGCATTTT
CASSSYRGDNQPQHF
>TRBV7-3|TRBJ2-1|NA|NA
TGTGCCAGCAGCTCATCGGGAGACTCCTACAATGAGCAGTTCTTC
CASSSSGDSYNEQFF
>TRBV21-1|TRBJ2-1|NA|NA
TGTGCCAGCAGCAAGAGGGACAGCCAAGAGCAGTTCTTC
CASSKRDSQEQFF
>TRBV5-4|TRBJ2-3|NA|TRBD2
TGTGCCAGCAGCCGGGCCGGGACTAGCGGCACAGATACGCAGTATTTT
CASSRAGTSGTDTQYF
>TRBV9|TRBJ1-1|NA|TRBD1
TGTGCCAGCAGCGTGGTGGGACAGGGCCATTCTGAAGCTTTCTTT
CASSVVGQGHSEAFF
>TRBV29-1|TRBJ2-7|NA|TRBD2
TGCAGCGTTGACGGACTAGCGGGTTACGGCTCCTACGAGCAGTACTTC
CSVDGLAGYGSYEQYF
>TRBV18|TRBJ2-1|NA|TRBD2
TGTGCCAGCTCACCACGTTCTAGCGGCTCCTACAATGAGCAGTTCTTC
CASSPRSSGSYNEQFF
>TRBV7-9|TRBJ1-3|few|TRBD1
TGTGCCAGCAGCCACCGACAGGGCACCTCTGGAAACACCATATATTTT
CASSHRQGTSGNTIYF
>TRBV21-1|TRBJ1-1|NA|NA
TGTGCCAGCAGCAAAGTTCCTGGACAGGGTCAACCTGAAGCTTTCTTT
CASSKVPGQGQPEAFF